The following is a TCR beta chain sequence with its context. These data come from a study of blood T cell repertoires in COVID-19. Study details: Acute and convalescent COVID-19 samples came from the United States, Italy and Spain. Nucleic acid was either cDNA or gDNA, and it came from T cells, B-cell-depleted T cells, or PBMCs.

J lost 11 bases, V lost 2 bases, and 5 bases had no gene match. Germline V gene sequence: CDR1 KGHSH, CDR2 LQKENI. This CDR3 has 13 residues. Clones were sequenced by immunoSEQ multiplex PCR, and TCRdb holds only the in-frame ones, with some missing. Of about 32,000 clones in the sample, around 85% were seen once. Sequenced material: peripheral blood. The sequence was collected from a woman of 80 years or more with active or convalescent COVID-19. The chain employs TRBV18 and TRBJ2-7, with 11 nucleotides matching TRBD1. This chain's CDR3 is CASSPRTGGDEYF. The CDR3 DNA is TGTGCCAGCTCACCAAGGACAGGGGGCGACGAGTACTTC.